These 32 T cell receptor beta chains were sequenced from one sample in a study of early T cells in non-severe SARS-CoV-2 infection. TCRdb re-derived calls from the 5' RACE reads in MiXCR, one entry per CDR3 protein. The sample includes about 50,000 distinct CDR3 sequences, roughly 15% of them seen just once. Sequencing was performed on whole blood, taken at baseline. These receptors were obtained from an adult who was a healthcare worker with PCR-confirmed SARS-CoV-2 infection or an uninfected control (not recorded which).

The chain combines TRBV5-1 with TRBJ2-2; D not resolved. Trimming took off 5 bases at V and 6 bases at J, with 14 bases between the two ends. Germline V gives CDR1 SGHRS, CDR2 YFSETQ. The CDR3 contains 14 residues. The CDR3 protein is CASRPEPGPGELFF. The CDR3 DNA sequence: TGCGCCAGCAGGCCAGAACCCGGCCCCGGGGAGCTGTTTTTT. The full variable domain, completed using reference TRBV5-1 and TRBJ2-2, is KAGVTQTPRYLIKTRGQQVTLSCSPISGHRSVSWYQQTPGQGLQFLFEYFSETQRNKGNFPGRFSGRQFSNSRSEMNVSTLELGDSALYLCASRPEPGPGELFFGEGSRLTVL.

About this clonotype itself: Given the absence of the conserved phenylalanine or tryptophan at the CDR3 end, a read error is likely. V usage is TRBV4-2 and J usage is TRBJ2-3; D call uncertain. The ends were cut back, 0 bases at V and 5 bases at J, with 9 bases in the middle. CDR3 size: 14 residues. The germline V gene encodes CDR1 LGHNA and CDR2 YNFKEQ. The DNA for the CDR3 is TGTGCCAGCAGCCAAGAACTGGCTAAAGATACGCAGTATTCT. Translation: CASSQELAKDTQYS.

This clonotype showed up just a few times. The chain couples TRBV9 to TRBJ1-1; D uncertain. V lost 0 bases to trimming and J lost 1 base, with 7 bases between them. Germline-derived CDR1 and CDR2 are SGDLS and YYNGEE. The CDR3 spans 14 residues. The CDR3 loop is CASSVVGGNTEAFF. The CDR3 region has the DNA TGTGCCAGCAGCGTAGTTGGAGGGAACACTGAAGCTTTCTTT. The variable domain in full, with the rest retrieved from reference TRBV9 and TRBJ1-1, is DSGVTQTPKHLITATGQRVTLRCSPRSGDLSVYWYQQSLDQGLQFLIQYYNGEERAKGNILERFSAQQFPDLHSELNLSSLELGDSALYFCASSVVGGNTEAFFGQGTRLTVV.

The chain combines TRBV5-1 with TRBJ1-1; maybe TRBD1 (6 bases). The ends were cut back, 2 bases at V and 9 bases at J, with 11 bases in the middle. The germline V gene encodes CDR1 SGHRS and CDR2 YFSETQ. There are 12 residues in the CDR3. The CDR3, as DNA: TGCGCCAGCAGCTTTACAGGGAGTAAAGCTTTCTTT. Translating it yields CASSFTGSKAFF.

This CDR3 is CASSLRWTDNQETQYF. As DNA, the CDR3 is TGTGCCAGCAGCTTAAGGTGGACCGATAACCAAGAGACCCAGTACTTC. This chain connects TRBV7-3 to TRBJ2-5, with D uncertain. Germline V gene sequence: CDR1 SGHTA, CDR2 FQGTGA. The CDR3 contains 16 residues. V lost 1 base to trimming and J lost 0 bases, with 12 bases between them.

In this sample, this clonotype turned up a few times. This rearrangement joins TRBV10-2 to TRBJ2-3; 7 positions agree with TRBD2. Germline-derived CDR1 and CDR2 are WSHSY and SAAADI. The CDR3 runs to 15 residues. V was clipped by 1 base and J by 4 bases; unmatched bases: 5. The CDR3 coding sequence is TGCGCCAGCAGTGAGTGGGGGGACTATTCAGATACGCAGTATTTT. Translation: CASSEWGDYSDTQYF.

This clonotype was seen a few times. This sequence joins TRBV6-1 and TRBJ2-3; D perhaps matches TRBD2 (5 bases). Germline loops: CDR1 MNHNS, CDR2 SASEGT. The ends were cut back, 5 bases at V and 1 base at J, with 7 bases in the middle. The CDR3 is 13 residues long. In DNA form, the CDR3 reads TGTGCCAGCAGTATGAGGGGCACAGATACGCAGTATTTT. This codes for CASSMRGTDTQYF.

This clonotype was seen only a few times. The chain carries TRBV12-3 or TRBV12-4 and TRBJ2-1; 7 bases match TRBD2. The CDR3 consists of 16 residues. After removal of 6 bases from V and 3 bases from J, the junction contained 11 bases not matched to a gene. The CDR3 coding sequence is TGTGCCAGCAGCCCGCGATGGGCGGGGGACTACAATGAGCAGTTCTTC. As protein: CASSPRWAGDYNEQFF.

This clonotype appeared many times. This sequence joins TRBV4-1 and TRBJ2-3; no clear D gene. The V gene's germline CDR1 is MGHRA and CDR2 YSYEKL. V dropped 0 bases and J dropped 2 bases, with 6 bases sitting between them. This CDR3 has 14 amino acids. CDR3 sequence reads: CASSQEAITDTQYF. The CDR3 region has the DNA TGCGCCAGCAGCCAAGAGGCCATCACAGATACGCAGTATTTT.

The chain joins TRBV14 to TRBJ1-1; D remains unclear. CDR3 length: 14 residues. Trimming left V 2 bases short and J 5 bases short, with 12 bases between. The germline V gene has CDR1 SGHDN and CDR2 FVKESK. CDR3 DNA sequence: TGTGCCAGCAGCCAATACCTAAGAGGGACTGAAGCTTTCTTT. This encodes CASSQYLRGTEAFF.

The chain carries TRBV5-5 and TRBJ2-5, with 8 bases identical to TRBD1. The CDR3 spans 16 residues. V shed 4 bases, J shed 4 bases, and the junction held 12 bases outside the gene matches. The germline V gene encodes CDR1 SGHKS and CDR2 YYEKEE (reference sequence). The DNA of the CDR3 is TGTGCCAGCAGCCAACGCACAGGGGGTAAGGGAGAGACCCAGTACTTC. This translates into CASSQRTGGKGETQYF.

This clonotype was observed a few times. This chain joins TRBV10-2 and TRBJ2-7; 7 bases line up with TRBD2. The CDR3 spans 15 residues. Germline V gene data show CDR1 as WSHSY and CDR2 as SAAADI. J gave up 2 bases and V 7 bases, and 11 bases lay outside the gene matches. CDR3 DNA sequence: TGCGCCAGCATGGCAGGACTAGGATCCACCTACGAGCAGTACTTC. The encoded protein is CASMAGLGSTYEQYF.

The chain has TRBV18 and TRBJ1-1; D not certain. Trimming cost V 3 bases and J 6 bases, with 11 bases left between them. The germline CDR1 and CDR2 sequences are KGHSH and LQKENI. The CDR3 runs to 13 residues. CDR3 amino acids: CASSPASDAEAFF. For the CDR3, the DNA is TGTGCCAGCTCACCGGCGAGCGACGCTGAAGCTTTCTTT.

This clonotype showed up many times. The chain uses TRBV12-3 or TRBV12-4 and TRBJ1-6; TRBD1 is a possible D gene (5 bases). The CDR3 consists of 14 residues. Between the trimmed V and J ends, which lost 3 bases and 8 bases, there was a span of 11 bases. CDR3 in amino acids: CASSFGGVDSPLHF. CDR3 DNA: TGTGCCAGCAGTTTTGGGGGTGTAGATTCACCCCTCCACTTT.

In this sample, this clonotype turned up a few times. V is TRBV20-1 and J is TRBJ2-7; D may be TRBD1 (5 bases). Per germline, CDR1 DFQATT and CDR2 SNEGSKA (reference sequence). The CDR3 totals 14 residues. V was trimmed by 5 bases and J by 0 bases, leaving 14 bases between them. The CDR3 sequence: CSASRRAPSYEQYF. The CDR3 DNA is TGCAGTGCTTCCCGCAGGGCCCCCTCCTACGAGCAGTACTTC.

A note on this clonotype: A read error may account for a junction end that differs from germline. The chain combines TRBV5-1 with TRBJ2-3, with D perhaps matching TRBD1 (5 bases). The germline CDR1 and CDR2 sequences are SGHRS and YFSETQ. This CDR3 region has 15 residues. In nucleotides, the CDR3 is TGCACCAGCAGCTTGAGAGGACAAAGCACAGATACGCAGTATTTT. This translates into CTSSLRGQSTDTQYF.

J is TRBJ1-2 and V is TRBV12-3 or TRBV12-4, with a possible D match to TRBD1 (5 bases). The CDR3 contains 13 residues. Trimming cost V 8 bases and J 8 bases, with 18 bases left between them. CDR3 amino acids: CASLVIGTGGYTF. CDR3 DNA: TGTGCCAGCCTCGTTATAGGGACTGGAGGCTACACCTTC.

The rearrangement links TRBV6-5 to TRBJ1-1; possibly TRBD1 for D (5 bases). The CDR3 runs to 13 residues. Trimming took 5 bases from V and 5 from J, leaving 12 bases between them. CDR1 is MNHEY and CDR2 is SVGAGI in the germline V gene. For the CDR3, the DNA is TGTGCCAGCAGTCCCTCCGGGGGGACTGAAGCTTTCTTT. This translates into CASSPSGGTEAFF.

The chain links TRBV28 to TRBJ2-6; 9 nucleotides agree with TRBD1. The CDR3 has 17 amino acids. The germline V gene encodes CDR1 MDHEN and CDR2 SYDVKM. Trimming at V came to 3 bases and at J to 1 base, leaving 4 bases not matched to a gene. The CDR3 sequence is CASSLNRGLSGANVLTF. CDR3 DNA: TGTGCCAGCAGTTTGAACAGGGGGCTTTCTGGGGCCAACGTCCTGACTTTC.

A few counts support this clonotype. V and J are TRBV5-6 and TRBJ2-2; no firm D call. The CDR3 is 13 residues long. The germline gives CDR1 SGHDT, CDR2 YYEEEE. The ends were cut back, 4 bases at V and 6 bases at J, with 10 bases in the middle. For the CDR3, the DNA is TGTGCCAGCAGCGGAGAGAGACCCGGGGAGCTGTTTTTT. This codes for CASSGERPGELFF.

The J gene is TRBJ2-5, the V gene TRBV3-1; weak D call: TRBD2 (5 bases). Germline-derived CDR1 and CDR2 are LGHDT and YNNKEL (reference sequence). Between the trimmed V and J ends, which lost 3 bases and 3 bases, there was a span of 14 bases. The CDR3 is 15 amino acids. The CDR3 is CASSHGPGGEETQYF. CDR3 sequence (DNA): TGTGCCAGCAGCCATGGACCCGGAGGCGAAGAGACCCAGTACTTC.

This clonotype has ten or more counts. CDR3 nucleotides: TGTGCCAGCAGTCCAGGTTCCGGCTCTGAAGCTTTCTTT. Protein: CASSPGSGSEAFF. The chain has TRBV12-3 or TRBV12-4 and TRBJ1-1, with unresolved D. V was cut by 5 bases and J by 6 bases, with 13 bases left in between. There are 13 residues in the CDR3.

The genes are TRBV2 and TRBJ1-6; no firm D call. The V end lost 4 bases, the J end lost 10 bases, and 20 bases lay between the germline ends. The CDR3 has 16 amino acids. CDR1 SNHLY and CDR2 FYNNEI come from the germline V gene. The DNA for the CDR3 is TGTGCCAGCAGTGGGTCTAGACCGGGAAGTGGCTCACCCCTCCACTTT. Encoded protein: CASSGSRPGSGSPLHF.

This clonotype turned up a few times. V and J are TRBV7-3 and TRBJ2-1; D call uncertain. Trimming removed 2 bases from V and 1 base from J, with 18 bases in between. The CDR3 covers 18 residues. Germline V gene sequence: CDR1 SGHTA, CDR2 FQGTGA. Written as DNA, the CDR3 is TGTGCCAGCAGCTTAGAAGCCAGTAGAACCATTTCCTACAATGAGCAGTTCTTC. This codes for CASSLEASRTISYNEQFF.

This clonotype was seen ten or more times. This chain uses TRBV20-1 with TRBJ2-3; unclear D gene. CDR1 DFQATT and CDR2 SNEGSKA come from the germline V gene (reference sequence). Trimming cost V 0 bases and J 2 bases, with 6 bases left between them. The CDR3 runs 13 residues. In DNA, the CDR3 is TGCAGTGCTAGAGAGCCTCCCACAGATACGCAGTATTTT. Amino acid sequence: CSAREPPTDTQYF.

The chain uses TRBV6-6 and TRBJ2-1, with 8 bases identical to TRBD2. Looked up from germline, CDR1 is MNHNY and CDR2 is SVGAGI (reference sequence). V lost 0 bases and J lost 9; bases outside the gene matches: 7. The CDR3 spans 15 residues. The CDR3 region is CASSYSRAGEGEQFF. The CDR3, as DNA: TGTGCCAGCAGTTACTCTCGAGCGGGGGAGGGTGAGCAGTTCTTC.

The sample holds many counts of this clonotype. The rearrangement links TRBV20-1 to TRBJ2-2; D is possibly TRBD1 or TRBD2 (5 bases each). V was shortened by 1 base and J by 3 bases, with 9 bases between the two germline ends. The CDR3 has 14 amino acids. The germline V gene encodes CDR1 DFQATT and CDR2 SNEGSKA (reference sequence). Here the CDR3 DNA reads TGCAGTGCTAGAGTCCCGGGGCACACCGGGGAGCTGTTTTTT. Protein: CSARVPGHTGELFF.

This clonotype was picked up a small number of times. V usage is TRBV11-3 and J usage is TRBJ2-7; D possibly corresponds to TRBD2 (6 bases). CDR1 SGHNT and CDR2 YENEEA come from the germline V gene. Trimming took 2 bases from V and 7 from J, leaving 18 bases between them. This CDR3 is built from 15 residues. The CDR3 sequence is CASSLPTSGVREQYF. The CDR3 bases are TGTGCCAGCAGCTTACCCACCTCGGGGGTCCGGGAGCAGTACTTC. Full variable domain (outside the CDR3, taken from reference TRBV11-3 and TRBJ2-7): EAGVVQSPRYKIIEKKQPVAFWCNPISGHNTLYWYLQNLGQGPELLIRYENEEAVDDSQLPKDRFSAERLKGVDSTLKIQPAELGDSAVYLCASSLPTSGVREQYFGPGTRLTVT.

This clonotype was detected only a few times. Here the CDR3 reads CASSLRGTYEQYF. CDR3 coding DNA: TGTGCCAGCAGCTTGAGGGGCACCTACGAGCAGTACTTC. The gene calls are TRBV13 and TRBJ2-7; tentatively, D is TRBD1 or TRBD2 (5 bases each). Trimming left V 3 bases short and J 2 bases short, with 8 bases between. The CDR3 is 13 residues long. The germline gives CDR1 PRHDT, CDR2 FYEKMQ (reference sequence).

This clonotype has more than one count but fewer than ten. The chain couples TRBV27 to TRBJ1-3, with D possibly matching TRBD1 (6 bases). Germline V gene lookup returns CDR1 MNHEY and CDR2 SMNVEV (reference sequence). Trimming left V 7 bases short and J 0 bases short, with 13 bases between. CDR3 size: 15 residues. The chain's CDR3 is CASKKDRYSGNTIYF. CDR3 in DNA: TGTGCCAGCAAAAAGGACAGATACTCTGGAAACACCATATATTTT.

The rearrangement links TRBV5-1 to TRBJ1-2, with unresolved D. The CDR3 has 13 residues. Germline CDR1 SGHRS, CDR2 YFSETQ. The germline V and J ends were trimmed by 0 bases and 6 bases, with 9 bases remaining between them. The CDR3 nucleotides are TGCGCCAGCAGCTTGGCGGCTGTTGATGGCTACACCTTC. Residues: CASSLAAVDGYTF. Together with reference TRBV5-1 and TRBJ1-2, the CDR3 gives the full variable domain: KAGVTQTPRYLIKTRGQQVTLSCSPISGHRSVSWYQQTPGQGLQFLFEYFSETQRNKGNFPGRFSGRQFSNSRSEMNVSTLELGDSALYLCASSLAAVDGYTFGSGTRLTVV.

This clonotype appeared a few times. The rearrangement joins TRBV18 to TRBJ1-2, with a weak D call TRBD1 (6 bases). CDR3 length: 15 amino acids. Germline CDR1 reads KGHSH; CDR2 reads LQKENI. V lost 3 bases, J lost 2 bases, and 13 bases lay in between. CDR3 sequence: CASSPGAGENYGYTF. The CDR3 DNA follows: TGTGCCAGCTCACCGGGCGCAGGGGAGAACTATGGCTACACCTTC.